The next 16 T cell receptor beta chains were all read from a single sample in a study of Ad26.COV2.S vaccination and SARS-CoV-2 variants. Regarding treatment: some 19 received Ad26.COV2.S at low or high dose, single or two shots; about five received placebo; per-sample allocation not given. The samples date from day 63 after the first vaccine or placebo injection. Sequenced by immunoSEQ multiplex PCR; TCRdb stores in-frame clones only, minus some. There are about 480,000 clones in the sample; around nine tenths occur only once, and 13% lies in the top ten. Sequencing used peripheral blood, obtained in a trial of Ad26.COV2.S vaccine versus placebo. Source of these receptors: a person between 18 and 60 years old who received the Ad26.COV2.S COVID-19 vaccine or a placebo.

The count of this clone is one. This chain links TRBV2 with TRBJ1-1; D is ambiguous. Germline V gives CDR1 SNHLY, CDR2 FYNNEI. V gave up 8 bases and J gave up 2 bases, with 12 bases separating them. The CDR3 loop spans 13 amino acids. The CDR3 DNA sequence: TGTGCCAGCCTCCGGGGTGATAACACTGAAGCTTTCTTT. Encoded protein: CASLRGDNTEAFF.

This rearrangement joins TRBV28 to TRBJ1-1; tentative D call: TRBD1 (6 bases). The CDR3 is made up of 13 amino acids. V was trimmed by 7 bases and J by 3 bases, leaving 12 bases between them. Germline CDR1 is MDHEN and CDR2 is SYDVKM. DNA of the CDR3: TGTGCCAGCACCGGGGGGGGGCACACTGAAGCTTTCTTT. Its protein product is CASTGGGHTEAFF.

This chain's CDR3 is CASSGVGTDHTDTQYF. CDR3 coding DNA: TGTGCCAGCAGTGGGGTAGGAACGGACCACACAGATACGCAGTATTTT. This rearrangement joins TRBV7-2 to TRBJ2-3; D not resolved. This CDR3 has 16 residues. CDR1 and CDR2 (germline): SGHTA, FQGNSA. Trimming took off 6 bases at V and 2 bases at J, with 18 bases between the two ends.

CDR3 nucleotide sequence: TGTGCCACCAGCAGAGAGCTGCAGGTCGGGACTAGCGGGCCCTACGAGCAGTACTTC. Its translation: CATSRELQVGTSGPYEQYF. This chain joins TRBV15 and TRBJ2-7; 12 bases map to TRBD2. V lost 0 bases and J lost 2; bases outside the gene matches: 11. Germline V lookup: CDR1 LNHNV, CDR2 YYDKDF (reference sequence). The CDR3 has 19 amino acids.

This chain uses TRBV24-1 with TRBJ2-1; TRBD2 agrees at 7 bases. V lost 0 bases and J lost 7; bases outside the gene matches: 5. Germline V gene sequence: CDR1 KGHDR, CDR2 SFDVKD. The CDR3 loop spans 15 amino acids. Here the CDR3 reads CATSDLGEGRNEQFF. Written as DNA, the CDR3 is TGTGCCACCAGTGATTTGGGGGAGGGGAGGAATGAGCAGTTCTTC.

A word on this clone: Different DNA sequences within this sample yield the same CDR3. This chain uses TRBV28 with TRBJ1-6; no clear D gene. This CDR3 region has 15 residues. Looked up from germline, CDR1 is MDHEN and CDR2 is SYDVKM. The V end was cut by 5 bases, the J end by 5 bases, with 13 bases between. CDR3 coding DNA: TGTGCCAGCAGTCCCCCCCGCGGAGATAATTCACCCCTCCACTTT. It yields the protein CASSPPRGDNSPLHF.

V is TRBV7-9 and J is TRBJ2-7, with 13 bases aligning to TRBD2. With V trimmed by 5 bases and J by 2 bases, 6 bases remained unmatched. Per the germline V gene, CDR1 is SEHNR and CDR2 is FQNEAQ (reference sequence). The CDR3 is 16 residues long. CDR3: CASSPKGLAGPYEQYF. CDR3 nucleotides: TGTGCCAGCAGCCCAAAGGGACTAGCGGGACCCTACGAGCAGTACTTC.

The J gene is TRBJ1-4, the V gene TRBV18; no clear D. Trimming removed 3 bases at V and 0 bases at J, with 5 bases between. The CDR3 has 14 residues. Germline CDR1 reads KGHSH; CDR2 reads LQKENI. The CDR3 DNA reads TGTGCCAGCTCACCGCGTACAACTAATGAAAAACTGTTTTTT. It encodes CASSPRTTNEKLFF.

This chain connects TRBV7-9 to TRBJ2-1; 9 bases line up with TRBD2. The V segment lost 2 bases and the J segment 9 bases; nucleotides outside the gene matches: 14. This CDR3 has 17 amino acids. The germline V gene has CDR1 SEHNR and CDR2 FQNEAQ (reference sequence). This CDR3 is CASSLLAGIVAGSEQFF. The CDR3 nucleotides are TGTGCCAGCAGCTTACTAGCGGGGATCGTTGCGGGCAGTGAGCAGTTCTTC.

The V and J genes are TRBV6-5 and TRBJ1-3, with 7 bases lining up with TRBD1. With 6 bases clipped from V and 0 bases from J, the junction kept 5 bases outside the gene matches. Germline CDR1 and CDR2: MNHEY and SVGAGI. The CDR3 totals 15 residues. The CDR3 protein is CASRGQPSSGNTIYF. CDR3 DNA: TGTGCCAGCAGGGGACAGCCTTCCTCTGGAAACACCATATATTTT.

The rearrangement joins TRBV5-1 to TRBJ2-2, with D hard to call. Germline V gene data show CDR1 as SGHRS and CDR2 as YFSETQ. Trimming left V 3 bases short and J 2 bases short, with 11 bases between. This CDR3 comprises 15 residues. Written as DNA, the CDR3 is TGCGCCAGCAGCTACACCCAAATAAACACCGGGGAGCTGTTTTTT. Translation: CASSYTQINTGELFF.

V is TRBV7-2 and J is TRBJ2-7; a possible D gene is TRBD2 (5 bases). V was trimmed by 5 bases and J by 0 bases, leaving 14 bases between them. Per the germline V gene, CDR1 is SGHTA and CDR2 is FQGNSA. The CDR3 contains 15 residues. CDR3 nucleotide sequence: TGTGCCAGCAGCGAGGGCCCAAGGAGCTCCTACGAGCAGTACTTC. Translated, it gives CASSEGPRSSYEQYF.

V usage is TRBV28 and J usage is TRBJ1-2, with D tentatively TRBD1 (6 bases). Trimming removed 6 bases from V and 8 bases from J, with 13 bases in between. CDR1 is MDHEN, CDR2 SYDVKM, per germline. The CDR3 consists of 12 residues. The CDR3 region is CASRYPQGGYTF. Written as DNA, the CDR3 is TGTGCCAGCAGATACCCGCAGGGGGGCTACACCTTC.

The chain joins TRBV15 to TRBJ2-7, with D perhaps matching TRBD1 (6 bases). V was pared by 1 base and J by 5 bases, with 15 bases between. The CDR3 totals 15 residues. Germline loops: CDR1 LNHNV, CDR2 YYDKDF (reference sequence). In nucleotides, the CDR3 is TGTGCCACCAGCAGAGCCCGCGCAGGGGATGACGAGCAGTACTTC. This encodes CATSRARAGDDEQYF.

The V call is TRBV19, the J call TRBJ1-1; D might be TRBD1 (5 bases). V shed 6 bases and J shed 3 bases, with 14 bases lying between them. There are 14 residues in the CDR3. In germline, CDR1 is LNHDA, CDR2 SQIVND (reference sequence). In DNA form, the CDR3 reads TGTGCCAGTAGACAAAACGGGGGTTACACTGAAGCTTTCTTT. Protein: CASRQNGGYTEAFF.

The count of this clone is one. The CDR3 DNA reads TGTGCCAGTAGCCGGGGACTAGCGGGAAACTCCTACGAGCAGTACTTC. Amino acids: CASSRGLAGNSYEQYF. J is TRBJ2-7 and V is TRBV19; 13 bases line up with TRBD2. V dropped 6 bases and J dropped 0; count of bases not matched to a gene: 5. From germline, CDR1 is LNHDA and CDR2 SQIVND (reference sequence). This CDR3 comprises 16 residues.